Below, 16 T cell receptor beta chains from the same sample are listed, as sequenced in a study of T cells in Graves' hyperthyroidism and ophthalmopathy. TCR beta CDR3 regions were amplified from RNA transcripts. An initial round of RT-PCR targeting the TCR CDR3 relied on the HTBI primer set. TCRdb called the multiplex PCR reads again in MiXCR, with one record for every CDR3 protein. The sample shows roughly 650,000 distinct CDR3 sequences, roughly a sixth of them seen only once. The material sequenced was blood. The source is a woman in her 40s with Graves' ophthalmopathy.

This rearrangement joins TRBV5-4 to TRBJ2-5, with a possible D match to TRBD2 (5 bases). The CDR3 is made up of 14 amino acids. The V gene lost 2 bases and the J gene lost 3 bases, with 11 bases spanning the gap. In germline, CDR1 is SGHNT, CDR2 YYREEE (reference sequence). The CDR3 region is CASSLGEEEETQYF. Here the CDR3 DNA reads TGTGCCAGCAGCTTAGGCGAGGAGGAAGAGACCCAGTACTTC. The full variable domain, with the rest looked up from reference TRBV5-4 and TRBJ2-5, is ETGVTQSPTHLIKTRGQQVTLRCSSQSGHNTVSWYQQALGQGPQFIFQYYREEENGRGNFPPRFSGLQFPNYSSELNVNALELDDSALYLCASSLGEEEETQYFGPGTRLLVL.

A note on this clonotype: A much larger clone differs by one base, so this may be a read error. This chain uses TRBV30 with TRBJ2-3; 7 bases agree with TRBD2. Per the germline V gene, CDR1 is GTSNPN and CDR2 is SVGIG (reference sequence). This CDR3 contains 12 residues. The CDR3 reads CAFSSGADAQYF. DNA of the CDR3: TGTGCCTTCTCAAGCGGGGCAGATGCGCAGTATTTT.

This clonotype was seen at least ten times. The chain uses TRBV3-1 and TRBJ1-3, with a weak D call TRBD1 (6 bases). Germline CDR1 reads LGHDT; CDR2 reads YNNKEL (reference sequence). Trimming shortened V by 1 base and J by 10 bases, and 14 bases separated the two germline ends. The CDR3 has 14 residues. DNA of the CDR3: TGTGCCAGCAGCCAAGGGACAGCTAGATCTACCATATATTTT. Encoded protein: CASSQGTARSTIYF.

This clonotype was detected ten times or more. The V and J genes are TRBV12-3 or TRBV12-4 and TRBJ1-3; tentatively, D is TRBD1 (5 bases). The CDR3 spans 14 residues. The V gene lost 7 bases and the J gene lost 4 bases, with 14 bases spanning the gap. The CDR3 coding sequence is TGTGCCAGCACACCGGGGGGTTTGGGAAACACCATATATTTT. Its translation: CASTPGGLGNTIYF.

This clonotype was seen at least ten times. This sequence joins TRBV5-6 and TRBJ2-7; 8 bases match TRBD2. J lost 2 bases, V lost 0 bases, and 7 bases had no gene match. The CDR3 has 16 residues. Per the germline V gene, CDR1 is SGHDT and CDR2 is YYEEEE. The CDR3 sequence: CASSLVSGGSAYEQYF. The CDR3 bases are TGTGCCAGCAGCTTGGTGAGCGGGGGATCGGCCTACGAGCAGTACTTC.

This clonotype was counted only a few times. The chain recombines TRBV29-1 with TRBJ2-5; D is unresolved. Trimming left V 5 bases short and J 1 base short, with 8 bases between. The CDR3 totals 12 residues. Germline CDR1 reads SQVTM; CDR2 reads ANQGSEA. The CDR3 loop reads CSVLNSQETQYF. Written as DNA, the CDR3 is TGCAGCGTTTTAAACAGCCAAGAGACCCAGTACTTC.

This clonotype was seen many times. This chain connects TRBV5-1 to TRBJ2-3; 7 positions match TRBD2. CDR3 size: 16 residues. V shed 0 bases, J shed 0 bases, and the junction held 4 bases outside the gene matches. Germline loops: CDR1 SGHRS, CDR2 YFSETQ. The CDR3 region has the DNA TGCGCCAGCAGCTTGGCGATGCGGGGGAGCACAGATACGCAGTATTTT. Amino acid sequence: CASSLAMRGSTDTQYF.

The table lists this clonotype with a few counts. This sequence may be a read error, since a much larger clone differs from it by one base. The chain has TRBV6-5 and TRBJ2-3; 7 bases align to TRBD1. The CDR3 runs 14 residues. In germline, CDR1 is MNHEY, CDR2 SVGAGI. V dropped 6 bases and J dropped 2; count of bases not matched to a gene: 5. The CDR3 reads CASSYGTDTDTQYF. The CDR3 nucleotides are TGTGCCAGCAGCTACGGGACAGACACAGATACGCAGTATTTT.

The rearrangement joins TRBV2 to TRBJ2-5, with 11 bases aligning to TRBD2. Germline CDR1 reads SNHLY; CDR2 reads FYNNEI. The CDR3 is 13 amino acids. The ends lost 11 bases at V and 2 bases at J; junction bases unmatched: 4. Written as DNA, the CDR3 is TGTGCCGGAAGGACTAGCGGGCAAGAGACCCAGTACTTC. It translates to CAGRTSGQETQYF.

The chain carries TRBV29-1 and TRBJ2-5; no reliable D call. Trimming pared 0 bases from V and 3 bases from J, leaving 11 bases between. The CDR3 has 14 amino acids. Germline loops: CDR1 SQVTM, CDR2 ANQGSEA. CDR3: CSVEDLGLEETQYF. CDR3 in DNA: TGCAGCGTTGAAGATTTAGGGCTGGAAGAGACCCAGTACTTC.

This clonotype occurred a few times. This chain connects TRBV14 to TRBJ2-3; no clear D gene. Looked up from germline, CDR1 is SGHDN and CDR2 is FVKESK. Trimming removed 1 base at V and 14 bases at J, with 13 bases between. CDR3 length: 12 amino acids. CDR3 region: CASSQASLKPYF. The CDR3 DNA reads TGTGCCAGCAGCCAAGCATCCCTAAAGCCGTATTTT.

The J gene is TRBJ1-6, the V gene TRBV3-1, with D perhaps TRBD1 (6 bases). The CDR3 is 15 amino acids. V lost 1 base, J lost 7 bases, and 11 bases lay in between. Germline loops: CDR1 LGHDT, CDR2 YNNKEL (reference sequence). The CDR3 nucleotides read TGTGCCAGCAGCCAAGGAACAGGGTTCAATTCACCCCTCCACTTT. Its protein product is CASSQGTGFNSPLHF.

The J gene is TRBJ1-1, the V gene TRBV7-9, with TRBD1 identical over 10 bases. The V segment lost 5 bases and the J segment 5 bases; nucleotides outside the gene matches: 11. The germline V gene encodes CDR1 SEHNR and CDR2 FQNEAQ (reference sequence). The CDR3 is made up of 16 amino acids. CDR3 residues: CASSPASTGGYTEAFF. For the CDR3, the DNA is TGTGCCAGCAGCCCCGCGTCGACAGGGGGCTATACTGAAGCTTTCTTT. The whole variable domain, remainder taken from reference TRBV7-9 and TRBJ1-1, is DTGVSQNPRHKITKRGQNVTFRCDPISEHNRLYWYRQTLGQGPEFLTYFQNEAQLEKSRLLSDRFSAERPKGSFSTLEIQRTEQGDSAMYLCASSPASTGGYTEAFFGQGTRLTVV.

This clonotype was detected ten times or more. This rearrangement joins TRBV9 to TRBJ2-3; no firm D call. The CDR3 is 14 amino acids. Germline V gene lookup returns CDR1 SGDLS and CDR2 YYNGEE. Trimming took off 3 bases at V and 0 bases at J, with 8 bases between the two ends. The CDR3 coding sequence is TGTGCCAGCAGCGGGCAGACCAGCACAGATACGCAGTATTTT. Its protein product is CASSGQTSTDTQYF. The entire variable domain, with the rest obtained from reference TRBV9 and TRBJ2-3, is as follows: DSGVTQTPKHLITATGQRVTLRCSPRSGDLSVYWYQQSLDQGLQFLIQYYNGEERAKGNILERFSAQQFPDLHSELNLSSLELGDSALYFCASSGQTSTDTQYFGPGTRLTVL.

This clonotype was observed a few times. This rearrangement joins TRBV6-4 to TRBJ1-1; weak D call: TRBD1 (5 bases). Per the germline V gene, CDR1 is MRHNA and CDR2 is SNTAGT. The CDR3 is 13 amino acids. Trimming took 6 bases from V and 1 from J, leaving 9 bases between them. In DNA form, the CDR3 reads TGTGCCAGCAGGGAAGGGGAGAACACTGAAGCTTTCTTT. Its protein product is CASREGENTEAFF.

This sequence joins TRBV18 and TRBJ2-1, with 13 bases matching TRBD2. J was trimmed by 7 bases and V by 4 bases; bases with no gene match: 4. Germline-derived CDR1 and CDR2 are KGHSH and LQKENI. The CDR3 runs to 15 residues. The CDR3 DNA follows: TGTGCCAGCTCACGGACTAGCGGGAGCATTAATGAGCAGTTCTTC. This sequence encodes CASSRTSGSINEQFF.